These 5 T cell receptor beta chains came from one sample sequenced in a study of identical twins. TCRdb analysed the 5' RACE reads with MiXCR anew, one entry per CDR3 protein. The data hold roughly 1,500,000 distinct CDR3 sequences, with roughly a third observed a single time. The sample taken for sequencing was cord blood. Every receptor here comes from a newborn girl in good health.

The rearrangement uses TRBV11-2 and TRBJ2-5, with D hard to call. V shed 5 bases and J shed 11 bases, with 21 bases lying between them. In germline, CDR1 is SGHAT, CDR2 FQNNGV. The CDR3 runs to 14 residues. The CDR3 nucleotides are TGTGCCAGCAGCCCGGAGATGGGTTCCAATGAGCAGTACTTC. It yields the protein CASSPEMGSNEQYF.

This chain links TRBV20-1 with TRBJ2-5; perhaps TRBD2 as D (7 bases). Trimming removed 3 bases at V and 11 bases at J, with 19 bases between. The CDR3 loop spans 13 amino acids. The germline V gene encodes CDR1 DFQATT and CDR2 SNEGSKA (reference sequence). Here the CDR3 reads CSARGGGRYVQYF. CDR3 nucleotides: TGCAGTGCTAGGGGCGGGGGCCGCTACGTGCAGTACTTC.

The chain recombines TRBV4-1 with TRBJ2-7, with D hard to call. The V gene lost 0 bases and the J gene lost 0 bases, with 12 bases spanning the gap. The CDR3 is 16 amino acids. Germline CDR1 MGHRA, CDR2 YSYEKL. The CDR3 DNA reads TGCGCCAGCAGCCAAGATGGCAGCAGGAGCTCCTACGAGCAGTACTTC. Translation gives CASSQDGSRSSYEQYF.

This clonotype turned up a few times. As DNA, the CDR3 is TGTGCCAGCAGCCTAGGTAATCGGGGGAGCTATGGCTACACCTTC. Translated: CASSLGNRGSYGYTF. This sequence joins TRBV7-9 and TRBJ1-2; tentatively, D is TRBD1 (5 bases). Trimming removed 5 bases from V and 4 bases from J, with 17 bases in between. The CDR3 runs to 15 residues. Germline CDR1 SEHNR, CDR2 FQNEAQ (reference sequence).

The rearrangement joins TRBV15 to TRBJ2-3; D might be TRBD1 or TRBD2, each matching 5 bases. From germline, CDR1 is LNHNV and CDR2 YYDKDF (reference sequence). The CDR3 spans 13 residues. The germline V and J ends were trimmed by 4 bases and 1 base, with 6 bases remaining between them. As DNA, the CDR3 is TGTGCCACCAGCATGGGGGGCACAGATACGCAGTATTTT. Translating gives CATSMGGTDTQYF.